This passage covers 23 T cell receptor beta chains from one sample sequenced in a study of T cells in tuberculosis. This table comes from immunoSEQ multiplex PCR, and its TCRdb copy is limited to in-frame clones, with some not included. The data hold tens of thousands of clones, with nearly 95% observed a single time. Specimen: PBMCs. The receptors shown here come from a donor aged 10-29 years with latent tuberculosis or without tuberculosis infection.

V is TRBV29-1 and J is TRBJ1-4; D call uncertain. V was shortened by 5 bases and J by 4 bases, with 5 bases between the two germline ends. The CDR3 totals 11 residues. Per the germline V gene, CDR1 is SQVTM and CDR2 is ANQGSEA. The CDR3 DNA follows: TGCAGCGTTTTGTATAATGAAAAACTGTTTTTT. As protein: CSVLYNEKLFF.

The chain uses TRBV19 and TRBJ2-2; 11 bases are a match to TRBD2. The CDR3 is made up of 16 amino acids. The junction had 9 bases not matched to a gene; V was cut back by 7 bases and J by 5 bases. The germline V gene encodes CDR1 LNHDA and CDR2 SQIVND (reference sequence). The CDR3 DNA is TGTGCCAGTAATTGGGGTACTAGCGGGAGTACCGGGGAGCTGTTTTTT. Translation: CASNWGTSGSTGELFF.

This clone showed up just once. The CDR3, as DNA: TGTGCCAGCAGTCAACCAAGGACAGGGAACACTGAAGCTTTCTTT. Translation: CASSQPRTGNTEAFF. The J gene is TRBJ1-1, the V gene TRBV6-5, with 7 bases identical to TRBD1. Germline values: CDR1 MNHEY, CDR2 SVGAGI. The V and J ends lost 5 bases and 1 base, in that order; junction bases with no gene match: 7. The CDR3 spans 15 residues.

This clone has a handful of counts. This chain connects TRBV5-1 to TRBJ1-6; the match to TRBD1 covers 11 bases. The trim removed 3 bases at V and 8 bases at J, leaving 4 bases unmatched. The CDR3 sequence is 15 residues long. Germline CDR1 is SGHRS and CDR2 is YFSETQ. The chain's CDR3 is CASSSEDRGHSPLHF. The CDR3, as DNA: TGCGCCAGCAGCTCGGAGGACAGGGGGCATTCACCCCTCCACTTT.

The DNA of the CDR3 is TGTGCCAGCAGCTTAGGGACACATCATTCCTACGAGCAGTACTTC. Translated, it gives CASSLGTHHSYEQYF. J is TRBJ2-7 and V is TRBV7-3; possibly TRBD1 for D (6 bases). Germline V gives CDR1 SGHTA, CDR2 FQGTGA. V gave up 2 bases and J gave up 1 base, with 12 bases separating them. CDR3 length: 15 residues.

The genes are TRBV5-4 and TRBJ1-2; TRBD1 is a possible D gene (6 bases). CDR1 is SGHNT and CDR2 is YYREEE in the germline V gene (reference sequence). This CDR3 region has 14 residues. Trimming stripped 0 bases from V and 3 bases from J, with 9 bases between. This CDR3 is CASSLVYRDYGYTF. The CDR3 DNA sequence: TGTGCCAGCAGCTTGGTGTACAGGGACTATGGCTACACCTTC. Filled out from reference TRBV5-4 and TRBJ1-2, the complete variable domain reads ETGVTQSPTHLIKTRGQQVTLRCSSQSGHNTVSWYQQALGQGPQFIFQYYREEENGRGNFPPRFSGLQFPNYSSELNVNALELDDSALYLCASSLVYRDYGYTFGSGTRLTVV.

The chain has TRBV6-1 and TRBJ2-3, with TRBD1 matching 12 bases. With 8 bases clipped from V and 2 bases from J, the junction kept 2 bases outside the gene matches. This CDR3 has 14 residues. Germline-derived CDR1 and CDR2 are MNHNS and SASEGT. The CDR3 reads CASGGQGATDTQYF. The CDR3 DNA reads TGTGCCAGCGGGGGACAGGGGGCCACAGATACGCAGTATTTT.

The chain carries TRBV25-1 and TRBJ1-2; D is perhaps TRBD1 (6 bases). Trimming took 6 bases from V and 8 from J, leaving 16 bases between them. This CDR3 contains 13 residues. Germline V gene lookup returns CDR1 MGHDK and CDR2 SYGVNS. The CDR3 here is CASSLGAQRGYTF. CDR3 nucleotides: TGTGCCAGCAGCCTGGGGGCCCAACGAGGCTACACCTTC.

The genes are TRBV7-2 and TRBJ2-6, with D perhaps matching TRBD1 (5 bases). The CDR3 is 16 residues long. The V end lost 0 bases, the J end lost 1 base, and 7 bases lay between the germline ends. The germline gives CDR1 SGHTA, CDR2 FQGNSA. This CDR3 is CASSLAAGSGANVLTF. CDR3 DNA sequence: TGTGCCAGCAGCTTAGCAGCAGGGTCTGGGGCCAACGTCCTGACTTTC. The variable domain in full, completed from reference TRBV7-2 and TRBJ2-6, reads GAGVSQSPSNKVTEKGKDVELRCDPISGHTALYWYRQSLGQGLEFLIYFQGNSAPDKSGLPSDRFSAERTGGSVSTLTIQRTQQEDSAVYLCASSLAAGSGANVLTFGAGSRLTVL.

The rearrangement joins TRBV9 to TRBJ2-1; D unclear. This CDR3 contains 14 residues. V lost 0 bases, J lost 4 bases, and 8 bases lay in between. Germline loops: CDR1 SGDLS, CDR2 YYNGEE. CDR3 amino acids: CASSVVAVYNEQFF. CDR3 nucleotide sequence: TGTGCCAGCAGCGTAGTAGCAGTTTACAATGAGCAGTTCTTC.

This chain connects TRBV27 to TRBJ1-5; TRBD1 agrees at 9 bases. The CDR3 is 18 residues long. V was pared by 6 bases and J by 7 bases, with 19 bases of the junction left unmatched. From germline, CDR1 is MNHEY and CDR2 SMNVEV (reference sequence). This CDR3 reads CASSTRLQLGQGGQPQHF. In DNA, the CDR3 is TGTGCCAGCAGCACCCGACTACAACTGGGACAGGGAGGCCAGCCCCAGCATTTT.

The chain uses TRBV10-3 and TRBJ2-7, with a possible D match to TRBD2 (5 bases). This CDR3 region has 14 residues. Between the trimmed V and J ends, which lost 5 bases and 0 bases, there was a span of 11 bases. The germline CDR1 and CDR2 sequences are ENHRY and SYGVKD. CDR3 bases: TGTGCCATCAGTACGAGGGCAGCCTCCTACGAGCAGTACTTC. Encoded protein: CAISTRAASYEQYF.

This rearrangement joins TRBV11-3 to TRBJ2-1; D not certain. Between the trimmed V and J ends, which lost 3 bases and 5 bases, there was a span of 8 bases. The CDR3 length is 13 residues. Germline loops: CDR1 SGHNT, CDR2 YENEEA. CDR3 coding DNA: TGTGCCAGCAGCTTCCAGATAAACAATGAGCAGTTCTTC. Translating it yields CASSFQINNEQFF.

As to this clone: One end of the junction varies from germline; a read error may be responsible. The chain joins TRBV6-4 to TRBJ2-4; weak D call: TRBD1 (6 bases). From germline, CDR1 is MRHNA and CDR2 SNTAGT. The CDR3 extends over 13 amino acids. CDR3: CASSFSRTADGVF. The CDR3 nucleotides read TGTGCCAGCAGTTTTTCCCGGACAGCCGACGGGGTCTTC.

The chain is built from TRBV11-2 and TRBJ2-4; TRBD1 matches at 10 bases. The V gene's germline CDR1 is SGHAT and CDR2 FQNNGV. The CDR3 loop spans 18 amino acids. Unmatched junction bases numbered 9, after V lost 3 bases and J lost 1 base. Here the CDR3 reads CASSFLRQGALAKNIQYF. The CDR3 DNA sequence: TGTGCCAGCAGCTTTCTGAGACAGGGGGCTTTGGCCAAAAACATTCAGTACTTC.

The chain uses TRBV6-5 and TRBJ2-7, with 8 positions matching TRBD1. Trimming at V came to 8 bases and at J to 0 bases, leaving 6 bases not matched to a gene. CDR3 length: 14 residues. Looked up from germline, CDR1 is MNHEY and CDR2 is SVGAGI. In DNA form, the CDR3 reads TGTGCCAGCTGGGACAGGCTAAACTCCTACGAGCAGTACTTC. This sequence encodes CASWDRLNSYEQYF.

Here the CDR3 DNA reads TGTGCCAGCAGTTCCCACCTCGAAGGGGACACTGAAGCTTTCTTT. It codes for CASSSHLEGDTEAFF. V is TRBV27 and J is TRBJ1-1, with D maybe TRBD1 (5 bases). Looked up from germline, CDR1 is MNHEY and CDR2 is SMNVEV (reference sequence). V gave up 4 bases and J gave up 3 bases, with 15 bases separating them. This CDR3 has 15 residues.

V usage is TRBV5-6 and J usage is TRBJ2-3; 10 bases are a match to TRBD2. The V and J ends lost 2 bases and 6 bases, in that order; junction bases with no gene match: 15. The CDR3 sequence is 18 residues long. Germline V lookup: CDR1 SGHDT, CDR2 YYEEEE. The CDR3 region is CASSLLRPSGSISDTQYF. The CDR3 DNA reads TGTGCCAGCAGCTTATTACGGCCTAGCGGGAGTATATCGGATACGCAGTATTTT.

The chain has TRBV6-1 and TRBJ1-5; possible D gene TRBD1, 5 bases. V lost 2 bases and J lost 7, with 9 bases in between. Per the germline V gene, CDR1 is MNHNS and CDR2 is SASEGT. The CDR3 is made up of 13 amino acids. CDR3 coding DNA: TGTGCCAGCAGTGAAAGACAGACGCAGCCCCAGCATTTT. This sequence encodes CASSERQTQPQHF.

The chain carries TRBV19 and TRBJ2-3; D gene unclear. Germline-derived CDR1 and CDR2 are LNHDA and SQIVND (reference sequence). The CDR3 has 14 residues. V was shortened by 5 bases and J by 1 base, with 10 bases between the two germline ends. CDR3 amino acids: CASSSRGGTDTQYF. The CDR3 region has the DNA TGTGCCAGTAGTTCCCGAGGAGGCACAGATACGCAGTATTTT.

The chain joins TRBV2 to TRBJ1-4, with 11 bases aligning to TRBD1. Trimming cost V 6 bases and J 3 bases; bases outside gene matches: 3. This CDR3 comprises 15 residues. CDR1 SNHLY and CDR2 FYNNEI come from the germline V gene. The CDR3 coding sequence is TGTGCCAGCAGGGACAGGGGGCTGGCTAATGAAAAACTGTTTTTT. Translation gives CASRDRGLANEKLFF.

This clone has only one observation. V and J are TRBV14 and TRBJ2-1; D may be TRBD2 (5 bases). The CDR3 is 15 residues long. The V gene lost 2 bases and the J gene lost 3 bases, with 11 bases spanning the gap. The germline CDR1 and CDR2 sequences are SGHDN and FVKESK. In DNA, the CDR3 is TGTGCCAGCAGCCAATTTCAGCGGAACTACAATGAGCAGTTCTTC. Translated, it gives CASSQFQRNYNEQFF.

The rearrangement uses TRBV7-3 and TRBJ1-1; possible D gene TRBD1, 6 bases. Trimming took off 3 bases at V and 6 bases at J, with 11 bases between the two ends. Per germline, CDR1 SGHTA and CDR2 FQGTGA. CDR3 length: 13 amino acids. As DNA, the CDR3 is TGTGCCAGCAGCTTTTCAGGGGCGGCTGAAGCTTTCTTT. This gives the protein CASSFSGAAEAFF. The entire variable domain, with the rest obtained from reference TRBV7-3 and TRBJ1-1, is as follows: GAGVSQTPSNKVTEKGKYVELRCDPISGHTALYWYRQSLGQGPEFLIYFQGTGAADDSGLPNDRFFAVRPEGSVSTLKIQRTERGDSAVYLCASSFSGAAEAFFGQGTRLTVV.